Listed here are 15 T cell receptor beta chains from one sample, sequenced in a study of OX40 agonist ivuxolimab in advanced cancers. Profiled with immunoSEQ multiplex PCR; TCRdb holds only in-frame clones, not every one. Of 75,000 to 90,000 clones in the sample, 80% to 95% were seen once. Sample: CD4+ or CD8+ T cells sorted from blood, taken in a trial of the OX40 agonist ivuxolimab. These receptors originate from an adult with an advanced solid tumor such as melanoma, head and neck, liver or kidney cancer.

For the CDR3, the DNA is TGCGCCAGCAGCGGGACATCTAGCGGGGGGAACAATGAGCAGTTCTTC. This encodes CASSGTSSGGNNEQFF. The chain recombines TRBV5-1 with TRBJ2-1; 11 nucleotides align to TRBD2. J lost 5 bases, V lost 4 bases, and 8 bases had no gene match. The length of the CDR3 is 16 residues. CDR1 is SGHRS, CDR2 YFSETQ, per germline. The full variable domain, in which reference TRBV5-1 and TRBJ2-1 provide the parts outside the CDR3, is KAGVTQTPRYLIKTRGQQVTLSCSPISGHRSVSWYQQTPGQGLQFLFEYFSETQRNKGNFPGRFSGRQFSNSRSEMNVSTLELGDSALYLCASSGTSSGGNNEQFFGPGTRLTVL.

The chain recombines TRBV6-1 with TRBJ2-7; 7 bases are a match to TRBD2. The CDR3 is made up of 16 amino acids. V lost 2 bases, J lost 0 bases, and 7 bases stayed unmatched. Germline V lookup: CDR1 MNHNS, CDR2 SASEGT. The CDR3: CASSERLAMSSYEQYF. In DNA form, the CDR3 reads TGTGCCAGCAGTGAAAGACTAGCTATGAGCTCCTACGAGCAGTACTTC.

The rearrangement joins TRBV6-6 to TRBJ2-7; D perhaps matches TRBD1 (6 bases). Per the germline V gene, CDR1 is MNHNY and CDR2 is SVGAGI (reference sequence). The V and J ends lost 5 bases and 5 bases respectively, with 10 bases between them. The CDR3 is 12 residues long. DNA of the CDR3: TGTGCCAGCAGTGACAGGATCCACGAGCAGTACTTC. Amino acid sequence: CASSDRIHEQYF.

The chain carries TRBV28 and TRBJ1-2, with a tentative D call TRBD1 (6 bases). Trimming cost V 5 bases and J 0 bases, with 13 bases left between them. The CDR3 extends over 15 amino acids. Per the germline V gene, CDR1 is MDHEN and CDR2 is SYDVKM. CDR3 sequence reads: CASSTYRVSNYGYTF. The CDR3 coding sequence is TGTGCCAGCAGTACTTACAGGGTTTCTAACTATGGCTACACCTTC.

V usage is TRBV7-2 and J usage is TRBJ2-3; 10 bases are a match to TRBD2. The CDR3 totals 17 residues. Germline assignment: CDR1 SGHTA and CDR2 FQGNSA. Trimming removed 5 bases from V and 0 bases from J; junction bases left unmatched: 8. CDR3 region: CASSRAGTSVSTDTQYF. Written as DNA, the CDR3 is TGTGCCAGCAGCAGAGCCGGGACTAGCGTTAGCACAGATACGCAGTATTTT.

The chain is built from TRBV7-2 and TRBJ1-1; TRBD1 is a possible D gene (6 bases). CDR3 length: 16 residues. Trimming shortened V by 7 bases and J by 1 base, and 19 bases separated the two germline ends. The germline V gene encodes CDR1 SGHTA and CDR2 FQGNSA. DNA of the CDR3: TGTGCCAGCACCTTTCGATCGGGGGGGCGGAACACTGAAGCTTTCTTT. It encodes CASTFRSGGRNTEAFF.

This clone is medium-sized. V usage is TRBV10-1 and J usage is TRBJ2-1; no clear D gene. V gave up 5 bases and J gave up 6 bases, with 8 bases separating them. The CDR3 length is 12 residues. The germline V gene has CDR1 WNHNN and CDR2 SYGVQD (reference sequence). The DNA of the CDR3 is TGCGCCAGCAGTAGTGACCCCAATGAGCAGTTCTTC. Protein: CASSSDPNEQFF.

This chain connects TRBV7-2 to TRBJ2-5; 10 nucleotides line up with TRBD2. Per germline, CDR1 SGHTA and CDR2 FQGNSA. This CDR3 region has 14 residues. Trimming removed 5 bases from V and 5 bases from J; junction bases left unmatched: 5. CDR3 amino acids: CASSRQRGGETQYF. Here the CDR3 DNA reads TGTGCCAGCAGCCGTCAGCGGGGGGGTGAGACCCAGTACTTC. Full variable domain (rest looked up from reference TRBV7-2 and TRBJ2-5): GAGVSQSPSNKVTEKGKDVELRCDPISGHTALYWYRQSLGQGLEFLIYFQGNSAPDKSGLPSDRFSAERTGGSVSTLTIQRTQQEDSAVYLCASSRQRGGETQYFGPGTRLLVL.

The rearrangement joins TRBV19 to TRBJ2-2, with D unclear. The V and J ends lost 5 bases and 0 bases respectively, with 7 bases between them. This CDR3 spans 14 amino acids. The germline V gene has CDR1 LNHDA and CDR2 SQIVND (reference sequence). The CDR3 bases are TGTGCCAGTAGTTATACTCCGAACACCGGGGAGCTGTTTTTT. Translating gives CASSYTPNTGELFF.

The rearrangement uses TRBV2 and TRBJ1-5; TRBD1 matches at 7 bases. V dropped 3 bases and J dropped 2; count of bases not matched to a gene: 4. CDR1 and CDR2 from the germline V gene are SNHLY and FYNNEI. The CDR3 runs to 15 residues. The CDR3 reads CASSDKGAGNQPQHF. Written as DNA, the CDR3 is TGTGCCAGCAGTGATAAGGGGGCAGGCAATCAGCCCCAGCATTTT.

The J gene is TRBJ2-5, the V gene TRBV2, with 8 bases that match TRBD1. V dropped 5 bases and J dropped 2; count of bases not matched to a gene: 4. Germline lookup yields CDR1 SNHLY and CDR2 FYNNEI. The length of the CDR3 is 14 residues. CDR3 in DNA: TGTGCCAGCAGTTGGACAGGGCGTCAAGAGACCCAGTACTTC. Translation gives CASSWTGRQETQYF.

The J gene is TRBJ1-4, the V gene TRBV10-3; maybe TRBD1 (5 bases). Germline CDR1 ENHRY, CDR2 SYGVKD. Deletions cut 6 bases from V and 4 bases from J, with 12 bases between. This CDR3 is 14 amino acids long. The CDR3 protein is CAIRPGPSNEKLFF. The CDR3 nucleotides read TGTGCCATCAGGCCGGGACCGAGTAATGAAAAACTGTTTTTT.

The CDR3 nucleotides are TGTGCCAGCAGCTTAGTATCCGGGACAGGGCACGAGCAGTACTTC. Its protein product is CASSLVSGTGHEQYF. The genes are TRBV7-2 and TRBJ2-7; 9 bases align to TRBD1. The CDR3 contains 15 residues. The V gene end was trimmed by 1 base and the J gene end by 5 bases; junction bases not matched to a gene: 6. The germline V gene has CDR1 SGHTA and CDR2 FQGNSA.

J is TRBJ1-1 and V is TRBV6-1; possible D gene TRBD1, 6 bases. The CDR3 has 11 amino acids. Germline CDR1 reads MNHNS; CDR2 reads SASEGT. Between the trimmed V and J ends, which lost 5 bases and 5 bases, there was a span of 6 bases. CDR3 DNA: TGTGCCAGCAGTAGGGGGACTGAAGCTTTCTTT. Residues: CASSRGTEAFF.

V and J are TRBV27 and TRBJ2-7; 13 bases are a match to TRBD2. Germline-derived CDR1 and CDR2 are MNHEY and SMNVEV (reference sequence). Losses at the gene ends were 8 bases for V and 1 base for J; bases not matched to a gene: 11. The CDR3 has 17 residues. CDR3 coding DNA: TGTGCCAGCCAGCACAGAGGGGGACTAGCGGGATCCTACGAGCAGTACTTC. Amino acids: CASQHRGGLAGSYEQYF.